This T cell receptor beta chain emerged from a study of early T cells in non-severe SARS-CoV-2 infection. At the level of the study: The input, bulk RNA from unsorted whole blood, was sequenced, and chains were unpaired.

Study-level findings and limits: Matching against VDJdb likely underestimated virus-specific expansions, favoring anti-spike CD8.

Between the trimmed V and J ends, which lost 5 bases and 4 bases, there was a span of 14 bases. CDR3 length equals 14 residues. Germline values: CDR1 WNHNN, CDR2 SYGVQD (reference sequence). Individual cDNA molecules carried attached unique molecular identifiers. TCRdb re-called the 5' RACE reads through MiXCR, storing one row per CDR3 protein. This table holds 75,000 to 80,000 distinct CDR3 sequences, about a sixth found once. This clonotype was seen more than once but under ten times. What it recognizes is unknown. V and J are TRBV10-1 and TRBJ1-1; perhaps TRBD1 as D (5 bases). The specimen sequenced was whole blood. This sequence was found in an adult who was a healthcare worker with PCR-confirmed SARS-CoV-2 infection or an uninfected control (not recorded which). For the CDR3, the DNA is TGCGCCAGCAGTTCCCGGGACGGTTCCACTGAAGCTTTCTTT. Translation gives CASSSRDGSTEAFF.